These T cell receptor beta chains were read from a single sample in a study of blood T cell repertoires in COVID-19. Sequenced by immunoSEQ multiplex PCR; TCRdb stores in-frame clones only, minus some. Among roughly 280,000 clones listed, around four fifths were seen once. Sequenced material: peripheral blood. All receptors derive from a man in his 60s who had recovered from COVID-19. Both conserved end residues are part of each CDR3. A D gene is named only where the DNA matches it firmly. Only part of the rows carry a size: once, few, many, or a class if the clone is expanded.

j_call: TRBJ1-6; v_call: TRBV2; d_call: .; clone_size: .; cdr3_aa: CASNQPGGGAENSPLHF; cdr3_nt: TGTGCCAGCAATCAACCCGGGGGGGGCGCAGAGAATTCACCCCTCCACTTT
j_call: TRBJ2-7; v_call: TRBV27; d_call: .; clone_size: .; cdr3_aa: CASGPGGRQGYEQYF; cdr3_nt: TGTGCCAGCGGGCCGGGGGGCCGACAAGGCTACGAGCAGTACTTC
j_call: TRBJ2-7; v_call: TRBV10-1; d_call: .; clone_size: many; cdr3_aa: CASSDLRNVEQYF; cdr3_nt: TGCGCCAGCAGTGACCTACGTAACGTCGAGCAGTACTTC
j_call: TRBJ2-7; v_call: TRBV29-1; d_call: .; clone_size: .; cdr3_aa: CSVDEGNEQYF; cdr3_nt: TGCAGCGTTGATGAGGGAAACGAGCAGTACTTC
j_call: TRBJ2-7; v_call: TRBV28; d_call: TRBD1; clone_size: once; cdr3_aa: CASIQGRSYEQYF; cdr3_nt: TGTGCCAGTATACAGGGGCGATCCTACGAGCAGTACTTC
j_call: TRBJ1-2; v_call: TRBV27; d_call: TRBD1; clone_size: .; cdr3_aa: CASSPGTGNYGYTF; cdr3_nt: TGTGCCAGCAGTCCCGGGACAGGGAACTATGGCTACACCTTC
j_call: TRBJ1-1; v_call: TRBV10-2; d_call: .; clone_size: .; cdr3_aa: CASSEGAKNTEAFF; cdr3_nt: TGCGCCAGCAGTGAGGGGGCGAAGAACACTGAAGCTTTCTTT
j_call: TRBJ2-7; v_call: TRBV29-1; d_call: TRBD1; clone_size: .; cdr3_aa: CSAQGGLSSYEQYF; cdr3_nt: TGCAGCGCACAGGGGGGCTTAAGCTCCTACGAGCAGTACTTC
j_call: TRBJ1-1; v_call: TRBV20-1; d_call: .; clone_size: .; cdr3_aa: CSARGSGRAFF; cdr3_nt: TGCAGTGCTAGAGGGTCAGGGCGAGCTTTCTTT
j_call: TRBJ2-2; v_call: TRBV5-1; d_call: .; clone_size: once; cdr3_aa: CASSLFPNTNTGELFF; cdr3_nt: TGCGCCAGCAGCTTGTTCCCTAATACTAACACCGGGGAGCTGTTTTTT
j_call: TRBJ2-7; v_call: TRBV5-1; d_call: TRBD1; clone_size: once; cdr3_aa: CASSGRTGEPYEQYF; cdr3_nt: TGCGCCAGCAGCGGAAGGACAGGAGAACCCTACGAGCAGTACTTC
j_call: TRBJ1-2; v_call: TRBV14; d_call: .; clone_size: .; cdr3_aa: CASSQWSGNGYTF; cdr3_nt: TGTGCCAGCAGCCAATGGTCCGGGAATGGCTACACCTTC
j_call: TRBJ1-5; v_call: TRBV27; d_call: TRBD1; clone_size: few; cdr3_aa: CASSSRTGTAGNQPQHF; cdr3_nt: TGTGCCAGCAGTTCACGGACAGGGACGGCTGGCAATCAGCCCCAGCATTTT
j_call: TRBJ1-1; v_call: TRBV27; d_call: .; clone_size: many; cdr3_aa: CASSLKPFEAFF; cdr3_nt: TGTGCCAGCAGTTTAAAGCCTTTCGAAGCTTTCTTT
j_call: TRBJ1-5; v_call: TRBV6-5; d_call: TRBD1; clone_size: .; cdr3_aa: CASRGTGGSNQPQHF; cdr3_nt: TGTGCCAGCAGAGGGACAGGAGGGAGCAATCAGCCCCAGCATTTT